The present T cell receptor (beta chain) was sequenced within a study of cytomegalovirus exposure and HLA in healthy donors. Study-wide background: About 85 million unique TCR sequences came from HLA-typed donors in an early release.

In the case of this clone: Its specificity is unknown.

The CDR3 runs to 16 residues. Germline CDR1 reads LGHNA; CDR2 reads YNFKEQ. V shed 4 bases and J shed 4 bases, with 19 bases lying between them. The study ran its PCR with 60 Vbeta and 13 Jbeta primers. Generated by immunoSEQ multiplex PCR, the TCRdb table keeps only in-frame clones and is missing some. The sample contains approximately 150,000 clones, approximately 80% of which appear only once. Study outcomes and limitations: It was shown in a later analysis that HLA-associated TCR beta chains were more clonally expanded than other, equally common chains. A later examination showed that TCR association rates differed by HLA locus, with DRB1 most and HLA-C fewest. TCR beta sequences reportedly predicted the HLA-A and HLA-B alleles of most subjects accurately.

The specimen was PBMCs. The chain is built from TRBV4-2 and TRBJ1-2, with D perhaps TRBD1 (5 bases). The sequence was obtained from a man younger than 35 in good health and CMV-seropositive. CDR3 sequence reads: CASSPRIIDSIYGYTF. For the CDR3, the DNA is TGTGCCAGCAGCCCCCGAATCATAGACAGTATCTATGGCTACACCTTC.